The entry that follows covers one TCR beta chain sequence. The antigen is unknown. With 5 bases clipped from V and 4 bases from J, the junction kept 5 bases outside the gene matches. The germline gives CDR1 MDHEN, CDR2 SYDVKM. CDR3 size: 14 residues. The data originate from a study of graft-versus-host responses after intestinal transplantation. Overall study: Recipients had multivisceral, liver-intestinal, or isolated intestinal transplants. Overall study findings and caveats: Ileal or blood samples showed some GvH clones first, and such clones were also found in recipient marrow.

Clones were read by immunoSEQ multiplex PCR, and TCRdb kept only the in-frame ones, dropping some. The sample contains 55,000 to 80,000 clones, around nine tenths of which appear only once. The rearrangement uses TRBV28 and TRBJ2-5; TRBD2 matches at 9 bases. The source of this sequence is a human donor who was the organ donor for an intestinal transplant. The sample was unstimulated CD8+ T cells sorted from spleen or lymph node cells, taken before transplant. This chain's CDR3 is CASSPLAGAETQYF. The DNA for the CDR3 is TGTGCCAGCAGTCCGTTAGCGGGAGCAGAGACCCAGTACTTC.